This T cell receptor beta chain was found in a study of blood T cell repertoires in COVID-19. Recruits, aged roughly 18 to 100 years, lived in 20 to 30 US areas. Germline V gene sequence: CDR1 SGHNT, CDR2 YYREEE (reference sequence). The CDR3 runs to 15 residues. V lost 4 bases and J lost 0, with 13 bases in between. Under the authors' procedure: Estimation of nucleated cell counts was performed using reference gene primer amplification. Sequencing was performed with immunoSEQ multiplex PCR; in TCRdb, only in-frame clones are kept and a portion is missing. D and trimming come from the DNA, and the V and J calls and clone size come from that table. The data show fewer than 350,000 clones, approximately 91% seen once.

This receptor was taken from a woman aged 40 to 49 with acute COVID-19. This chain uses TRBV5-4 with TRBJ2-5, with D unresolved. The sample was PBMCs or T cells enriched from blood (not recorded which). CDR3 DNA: TGTGCCAGCAGCCACTCCGACACGTACCAAGAGACCCAGTACTTC. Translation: CASSHSDTYQETQYF.